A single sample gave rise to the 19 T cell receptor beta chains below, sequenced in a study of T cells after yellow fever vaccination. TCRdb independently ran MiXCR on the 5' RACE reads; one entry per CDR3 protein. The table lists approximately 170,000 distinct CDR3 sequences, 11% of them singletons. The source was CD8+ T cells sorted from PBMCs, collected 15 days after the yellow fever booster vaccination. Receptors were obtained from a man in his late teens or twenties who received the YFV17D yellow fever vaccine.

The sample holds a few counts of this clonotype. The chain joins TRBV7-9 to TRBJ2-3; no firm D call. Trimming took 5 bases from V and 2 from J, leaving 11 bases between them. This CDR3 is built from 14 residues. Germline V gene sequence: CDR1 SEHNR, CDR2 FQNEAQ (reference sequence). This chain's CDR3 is CASSVTGLTDTQYF. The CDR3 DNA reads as TGTGCCAGCAGCGTAACCGGGCTCACAGATACGCAGTATTTT.

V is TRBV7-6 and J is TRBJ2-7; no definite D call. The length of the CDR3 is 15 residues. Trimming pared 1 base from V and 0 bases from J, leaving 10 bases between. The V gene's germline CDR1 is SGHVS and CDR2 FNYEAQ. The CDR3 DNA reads TGTGCCAGCAGCTTAGATTGGGCTAGCTCCTACGAGCAGTACTTC. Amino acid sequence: CASSLDWASSYEQYF.

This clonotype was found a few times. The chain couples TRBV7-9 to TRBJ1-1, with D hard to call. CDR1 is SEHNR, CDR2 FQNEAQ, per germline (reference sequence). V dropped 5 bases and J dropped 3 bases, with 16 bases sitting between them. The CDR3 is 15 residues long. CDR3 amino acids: CASSVPTHWDTEAFF. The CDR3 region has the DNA TGTGCCAGCAGCGTCCCGACCCACTGGGACACTGAAGCTTTCTTT.

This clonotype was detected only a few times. The CDR3 here is CASSLSGIRETQYF. The CDR3 DNA reads TGCGCCAGCAGCCTATCGGGGATCCGGGAGACCCAGTACTTC. V is TRBV4-1 and J is TRBJ2-5; a weak D match, TRBD2 (5 bases). The V and J ends lost 4 bases and 5 bases respectively, with 14 bases between them. The germline V gene has CDR1 MGHRA and CDR2 YSYEKL. The CDR3 consists of 14 residues.

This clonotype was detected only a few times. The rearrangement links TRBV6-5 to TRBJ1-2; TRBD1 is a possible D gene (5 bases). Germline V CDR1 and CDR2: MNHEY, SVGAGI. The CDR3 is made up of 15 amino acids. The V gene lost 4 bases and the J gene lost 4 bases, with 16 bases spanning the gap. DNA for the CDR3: TGTGCCAGCAGTTGGGGGACTCCATCAGTCTATGGCTACACCTTC. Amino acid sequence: CASSWGTPSVYGYTF.

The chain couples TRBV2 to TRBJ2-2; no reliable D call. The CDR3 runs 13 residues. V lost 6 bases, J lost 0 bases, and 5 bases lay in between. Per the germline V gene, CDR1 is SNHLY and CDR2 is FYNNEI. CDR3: CASRRANTGELFF. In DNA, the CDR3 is TGTGCCAGCAGACGTGCGAACACCGGGGAGCTGTTTTTT.

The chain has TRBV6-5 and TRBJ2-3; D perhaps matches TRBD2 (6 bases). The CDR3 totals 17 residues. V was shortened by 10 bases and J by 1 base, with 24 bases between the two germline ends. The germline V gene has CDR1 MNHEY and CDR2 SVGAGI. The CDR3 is CANLAGMGGSGTDTQYF. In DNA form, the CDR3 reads TGTGCCAACCTCGCGGGAATGGGGGGATCGGGCACAGATACGCAGTATTTT.

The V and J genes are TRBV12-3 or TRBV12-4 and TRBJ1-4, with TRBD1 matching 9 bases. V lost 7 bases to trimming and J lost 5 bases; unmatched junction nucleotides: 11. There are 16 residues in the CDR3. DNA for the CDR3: TGTGCCAGCATCCTAGGTGGGGGGACAGGGAATGAAAAACTGTTTTTT. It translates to CASILGGGTGNEKLFF.

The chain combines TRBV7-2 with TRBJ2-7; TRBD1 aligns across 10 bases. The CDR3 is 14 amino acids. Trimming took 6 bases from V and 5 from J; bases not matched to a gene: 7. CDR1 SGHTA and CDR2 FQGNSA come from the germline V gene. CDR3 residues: CASRSGTGVHEQYF. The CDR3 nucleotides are TGTGCCAGCAGATCCGGGACAGGGGTCCACGAGCAGTACTTC.

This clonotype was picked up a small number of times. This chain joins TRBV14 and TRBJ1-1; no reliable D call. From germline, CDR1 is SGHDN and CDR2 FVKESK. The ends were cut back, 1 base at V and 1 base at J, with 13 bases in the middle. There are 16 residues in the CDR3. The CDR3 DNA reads TGTGCCAGCAGCCAAGGCGCTCGGCTTTCGAACACTGAAGCTTTCTTT. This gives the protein CASSQGARLSNTEAFF.

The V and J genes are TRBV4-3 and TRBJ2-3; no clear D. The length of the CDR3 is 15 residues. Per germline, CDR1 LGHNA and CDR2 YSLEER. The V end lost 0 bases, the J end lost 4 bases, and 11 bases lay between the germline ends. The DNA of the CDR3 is TGCGCCAGCAGCCAAGATGGGCGTACGGCAGATACGCAGTATTTT. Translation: CASSQDGRTADTQYF.

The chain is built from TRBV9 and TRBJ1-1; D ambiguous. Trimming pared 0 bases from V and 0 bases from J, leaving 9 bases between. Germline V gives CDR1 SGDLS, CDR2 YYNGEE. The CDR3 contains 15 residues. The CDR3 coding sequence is TGTGCCAGCAGCGTAGTCGGCGGCATGAACACTGAAGCTTTCTTT. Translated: CASSVVGGMNTEAFF.

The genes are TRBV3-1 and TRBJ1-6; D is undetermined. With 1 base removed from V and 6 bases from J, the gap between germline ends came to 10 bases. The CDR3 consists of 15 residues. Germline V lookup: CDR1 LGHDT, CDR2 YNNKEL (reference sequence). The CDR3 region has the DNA TGTGCCAGCAGCCAAGGGGCAGGAACTAATTCACCCCTCCACTTT. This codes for CASSQGAGTNSPLHF.

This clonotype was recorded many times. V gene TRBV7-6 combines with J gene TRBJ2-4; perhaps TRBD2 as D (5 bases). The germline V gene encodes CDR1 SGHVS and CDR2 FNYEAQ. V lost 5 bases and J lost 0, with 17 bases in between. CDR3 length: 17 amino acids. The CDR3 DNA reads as TGTGCCAGCAGCCCCGAGGGTGGCGGAGTAGCCAAAAACATTCAGTACTTC. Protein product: CASSPEGGGVAKNIQYF.

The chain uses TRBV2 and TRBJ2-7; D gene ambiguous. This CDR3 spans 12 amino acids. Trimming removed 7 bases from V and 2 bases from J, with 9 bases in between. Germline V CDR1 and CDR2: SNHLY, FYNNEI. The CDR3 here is CASTATPYEQYF. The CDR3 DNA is TGTGCCAGCACCGCCACCCCCTACGAGCAGTACTTC.

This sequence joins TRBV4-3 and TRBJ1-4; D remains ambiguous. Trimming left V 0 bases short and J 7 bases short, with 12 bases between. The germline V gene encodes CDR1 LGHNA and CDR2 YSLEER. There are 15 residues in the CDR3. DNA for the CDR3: TGCGCCAGCAGCCAAGATCGGGGATGGGGTGAAAAACTGTTTTTT. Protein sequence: CASSQDRGWGEKLFF.

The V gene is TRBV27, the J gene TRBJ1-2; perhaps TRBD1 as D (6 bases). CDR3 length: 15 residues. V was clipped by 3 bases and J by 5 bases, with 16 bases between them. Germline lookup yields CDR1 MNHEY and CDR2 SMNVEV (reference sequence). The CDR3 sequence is CASSFGGQGFYGYTF. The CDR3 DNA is TGTGCCAGCAGTTTTGGGGGCCAGGGGTTTTATGGCTACACCTTC.

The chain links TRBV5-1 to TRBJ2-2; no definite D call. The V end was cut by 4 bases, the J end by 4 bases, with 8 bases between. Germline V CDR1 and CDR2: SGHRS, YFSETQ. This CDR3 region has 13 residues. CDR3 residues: CASSPVVTGELFF. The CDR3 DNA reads TGCGCCAGCAGCCCTGTGGTCACCGGGGAGCTGTTTTTT.

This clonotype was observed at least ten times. This CDR3 reads CASSPLAGGRNEQFF. The DNA of the CDR3 is TGTGCCAGCAGCCCTCTAGCGGGGGGGAGGAATGAGCAGTTCTTC. The V call is TRBV7-3, the J call TRBJ2-1; 12 positions agree with TRBD2. The CDR3 is 15 amino acids. Germline V lookup: CDR1 SGHTA, CDR2 FQGTGA. The ends lost 5 bases at V and 7 bases at J; junction bases unmatched: 6.